This T cell receptor (beta chain) derives from a study of blood T cell repertoires in COVID-19. Original processing methods: The authors estimated nucleated cell counts from reference gene primer amplification. Sequenced by immunoSEQ multiplex PCR; TCRdb stores in-frame clones only, minus some. V, J and clone size were drawn from that table, and D and trimming were deduced from the DNA. The sample lists around 140,000 clones; less than 90% were seen once. Looked up from germline, CDR1 is SNHLY and CDR2 is FYNNEI. The V gene lost 0 bases and the J gene lost 4 bases, with 9 bases spanning the gap. This CDR3 is built from 14 residues.

The TCR comes from a man aged 55 to 70 with acute or convalescent COVID-19. Sample: peripheral blood. The chain joins TRBV2 to TRBJ1-2; D is possibly TRBD1 (5 bases). The CDR3 reads CASSEAGGIYGYTF. The DNA for the CDR3 is TGTGCCAGCAGTGAAGCGGGGGGGATCTATGGCTACACCTTC.